Below, 10 T cell receptor beta chains from the same sample are listed, as sequenced in a study of identical twins. TCRdb re-called the 5' RACE reads through MiXCR, storing one row per CDR3 protein. The sample carries about 890,000 distinct CDR3 sequences, about 12% recorded once. The sample also formed part of further work on yellow fever vaccine responses in identical twins.

The sequencing sample was made of PBMCs. These receptors came from a woman in her late teens or twenties in good health.

This clonotype has just a few counts. The rearrangement joins TRBV5-1 to TRBJ2-5, with 11 nucleotides matching TRBD2. The V and J ends lost 7 bases and 7 bases, in that order; junction bases with no gene match: 9. The CDR3 is 14 amino acids. Germline V gene sequence: CDR1 SGHRS, CDR2 YFSETQ. CDR3 coding DNA: TGCGCCAGCCAAGCACTAGCGGGAGTTAGGACCCAGTACTTC. Its translation is CASQALAGVRTQYF.

The chain couples TRBV20-1 to TRBJ2-5; possibly TRBD2 for D (6 bases). The CDR3 has 13 amino acids. Germline V gene lookup returns CDR1 DFQATT and CDR2 SNEGSKA (reference sequence). The CDR3 region is CRAGGAHWETQYF. CDR3 in DNA: TGCAGAGCCGGAGGGGCGCATTGGGAGACCCAGTACTTC.

This chain joins TRBV6-1 and TRBJ1-1; D call uncertain. The V gene's germline CDR1 is MNHNS and CDR2 SASEGT. V was pared by 4 bases and J by 0 bases, with 15 bases between. This CDR3 contains 16 residues. The CDR3 region is CASSGGGRPMNTEAFF. In DNA form, the CDR3 reads TGTGCCAGCAGTGGAGGAGGGAGACCGATGAACACTGAAGCTTTCTTT.

This clonotype has more than one count but fewer than ten. The rearrangement uses TRBV5-1 and TRBJ1-1; possibly TRBD1 for D (5 bases). CDR3 length: 13 amino acids. CDR1 is SGHRS and CDR2 is YFSETQ in the germline V gene. With 4 bases removed from V and 6 bases from J, the gap between germline ends came to 13 bases. The CDR3 DNA reads as TGCGCCAGCAGCCCAGGGTGGGTTGCTGAAGCTTTCTTT. It is translated as CASSPGWVAEAFF.

This chain links TRBV3-1 with TRBJ2-7; 7 nucleotides match TRBD1. Germline CDR1 reads LGHDT; CDR2 reads YNNKEL (reference sequence). Losses at the gene ends were 5 bases for V and 0 bases for J; bases not matched to a gene: 7. The CDR3 runs 15 residues. The CDR3 bases are TGTGCCAGCAGCTTAAGTTGGGACAGCTCCTACGAGCAGTACGTC. It yields the protein CASSLSWDSSYEQYV.

This clonotype has ten or more counts. The chain joins TRBV21-1 to TRBJ2-7. TRBV21-1 is an annotated pseudogene. This CDR3 has 13 residues. CDR3 residues: CASSKEAHYEQYV. The CDR3 bases are TGTGCCAGCAGCAAAGAAGCGCACTACGAGCAGTACGTC.

This clonotype was counted between two and nine times. The chain employs TRBV3-1 and TRBJ2-7, with D perhaps matching TRBD1 or TRBD2 (5 bases each). The CDR3 is 17 residues long. V lost 3 bases and J lost 0, with 18 bases in between. From germline, CDR1 is LGHDT and CDR2 YNNKEL (reference sequence). The CDR3 DNA reads TGTGCCAGCAGCCAGGACTCGTGGGGCGGCAGCTCCTACGAGCAGTACTTC. It is translated as CASSQDSWGGSSYEQYF.

This clonotype was seen repeatedly, ten times or more. The J gene is TRBJ1-3, the V gene TRBV12-5; TRBD1 is a possible D gene (6 bases). The V gene lost 3 bases and the J gene lost 0 bases, with 9 bases spanning the gap. The CDR3 is 15 residues long. Germline CDR1 and CDR2: LGHNT and FRNRAP. The CDR3 nucleotides are TGTGCTAGTGGTTTTGGACAGAGCTCTGGAAACACCATATATTTT. It is translated as CASGFGQSSGNTIYF.

This clonotype was seen more than once but under ten times. The chain employs TRBV29-1 and TRBJ2-2; the D gene is possibly TRBD1 (6 bases). The length of the CDR3 is 17 residues. Germline V gene data show CDR1 as SQVTM and CDR2 as ANQGSEA. V was pared by 0 bases and J by 8 bases, with 22 bases between. The CDR3 bases are TGCAGCGTTGAAGAACGGGCCAGGGGCCAATCGATAGGGGAGCTGTTTTTT. It yields the protein CSVEERARGQSIGELFF.

The table lists this clonotype with a few counts. The gene calls are TRBV6-1 and TRBJ1-6; tentatively, D is TRBD1 (5 bases). The germline gives CDR1 MNHNS, CDR2 SASEGT. This CDR3 has 13 amino acids. V shed 3 bases and J shed 6 bases, with 6 bases lying between them. The CDR3 loop reads CASSERGNSPLHF. The CDR3 DNA sequence: TGTGCCAGCAGTGAGAGGGGTAATTCACCCCTCCACTTT.